These T cell receptor beta chains were read from a single sample in a study of cytomegalovirus exposure and HLA in healthy donors. Profiled with immunoSEQ multiplex PCR; TCRdb holds only in-frame clones, not every one. Here the sample spans about 130,000 clones, more than 70% being singletons. Sequencing used PBMCs. The receptors were gathered from a woman aged 25 to 39 in good health and CMV-seropositive. CDR3s include the opening cysteine and the closing phenylalanine or tryptophan. Each record gives: CDR3 length, J gene, V gene, clone size, D gene, CDR3 protein, CDR3 DNA. D genes are given only for firm matches. The size entry is marked missing in some rows and otherwise reads once, few, many or a size class.

19,TRBJ2-2,TRBV18,.,.,CASSPVWNPGISNTGELFF,TGTGCCAGCTCACCAGTGTGGAATCCCGGGATCTCGAACACCGGGGAGCTGTTTTTT
14,TRBJ2-5,TRBV7-9,.,TRBD2,CSSSPSGGQETQYF,TGTTCCAGCAGCCCTAGCGGGGGGCAAGAGACCCAGTACTTC
15,TRBJ1-2,TRBV10-1,.,TRBD1,CASSERDRGDYGYTF,TGCGCCAGCAGTGAACGTGACAGGGGAGACTATGGCTACACCTTC
16,TRBJ2-7,TRBV27,.,TRBD2,CASSPGGAQSSYEQYF,TGTGCCAGCAGTCCGGGGGGGGCTCAAAGCTCCTACGAGCAGTACTTC
14,TRBJ2-5,TRBV30,once,.,CAWSVRGAEKEQYF,TGTGCCTGGAGTGTACGGGGGGCTGAGAAAGAGCAGTACTTC
13,TRBJ2-5,TRBV28,.,.,CASSLGFLETQYF,TGTGCCAGCAGTTTGGGCTTTTTAGAGACCCAGTACTTC
12,TRBJ1-2,TRBV5-4,few,.,CASSLDRGGYTF,TGTGCCAGCAGCTTGGACCGCGGAGGCTACACCTTC
15,TRBJ2-7,TRBV7-3,few,TRBD2,CASSFGSGGPYEQYF,TGTGCCAGCAGCTTTGGTAGCGGGGGCCCCTACGAGCAGTACTTC
21,TRBJ2-2,TRBV28,once,TRBD1,CASSPSHPLPWTGENTGELFF,TGTGCCAGCAGCCCCTCTCACCCTCTTCCGTGGACAGGGGAGAACACCGGGGAGCTGTTTTTT
14,TRBJ2-5,TRBV5-1,.,TRBD2,CASRSSSGGQTQYF,TGCGCCAGCAGGTCCTCTAGCGGGGGCCAGACCCAGTACTTC
12,TRBJ2-3,TRBV7-9,.,.,CASQVSTDTQYF,TGTGCCAGCCAGGTTAGCACAGATACGCAGTATTTT
14,TRBJ1-5,TRBV2,.,TRBD1,CASRWGQSNQPQHF,TGTGCCAGCAGGTGGGGACAGAGCAATCAGCCCCAGCATTTT
15,TRBJ2-1,TRBV18,.,TRBD2,CASSLTSGSNNEQFF,TGTGCCAGCTCCCTGACTAGCGGGAGTAACAATGAGCAGTTCTTC
13,TRBJ1-1,TRBV28,.,.,CASSSGTTNEAFF,TGTGCCAGCAGTTCAGGTACGACGAATGAAGCTTTCTTT
12,TRBJ1-1,TRBV5-1,few,TRBD1,CASSRDRDEAFF,TGCGCCAGCAGCCGGGACAGGGATGAAGCTTTCTTT
14,TRBJ2-1,TRBV30,.,TRBD2,CAWSVLLAADEQFF,TGTGCCTGGAGTGTACTACTAGCGGCCGATGAGCAGTTCTTC
15,TRBJ1-1,TRBV18,.,TRBD1,CASSLGTGGGTEAFF,TGTGCCAGCTCACTCGGGACAGGGGGAGGCACTGAAGCTTTCTTT
15,TRBJ2-7,TRBV6-6,.,TRBD1,CASRFLTGSSYEQYF,TGTGCCAGCAGATTCTTGACAGGGTCCTCCTACGAGCAGTACTTC
13,TRBJ1-1,TRBV30,.,.,CAWSIQMNTEAFF,TGTGCCTGGAGTATTCAGATGAACACTGAAGCTTTCTTT
11,TRBJ1-4,TRBV20-1,.,.,CSAGSGAKLFF,TGCAGTGCTGGCTCGGGTGCAAAACTGTTTTTT
14,TRBJ2-1,TRBV11-2,.,TRBD2,CASSFGGVYNEQFF,TGTGCCAGCAGCTTCGGGGGGGTCTACAATGAGCAGTTCTTC
15,TRBJ1-5,TRBV19,.,TRBD1,CASSIPGGSNQPQHF,TGTGCCAGTAGTATCCCAGGGGGTAGCAATCAGCCCCAGCATTTT
11,TRBJ1-1,TRBV2,once,TRBD1,CASTTGSWAFF,TGTGCCAGTACGACAGGGAGTTGGGCTTTCTTT
13,TRBJ2-5,TRBV6-1,.,TRBD1,CASSGQGRETQYF,TGTGCCAGCAGCGGACAGGGGAGGGAGACCCAGTACTTC
15,TRBJ1-5,TRBV2,.,TRBD1,CASRVDRGSNQPQHF,TGTGCCAGCAGGGTGGACAGGGGGAGCAATCAGCCCCAGCATTTT
11,TRBJ1-2,TRBV2,.,.,CASSPLYGYTF,TGTGCCAGCAGTCCCCTTTATGGCTACACCTTC
13,TRBJ2-7,TRBV30,.,.,CACGTPNSYEQYF,TGTGCCTGTGGGACTCCTAACTCCTACGAGCAGTACTTC
16,TRBJ2-5,TRBV7-6,.,TRBD2,CASSSGTSGIGETQYF,TGTGCCAGCAGCTCAGGGACTAGCGGGATTGGAGAGACCCAGTACTTC
17,TRBJ2-7,TRBV18,.,TRBD1,CASSSNPGTGGMGEQYF,TGTGCCAGCTCATCGAACCCCGGGACAGGGGGCATGGGCGAGCAGTACTTC
13,TRBJ1-2,TRBV28,.,.,CASTLRTTDGYTF,TGTGCCAGCACCTTACGGACAACTGATGGCTACACCTTC
16,TRBJ1-2,TRBV28,.,TRBD1,CASSLPGTGVHYGYTF,TGTGCCAGCAGTTTACCTGGGACAGGGGTACACTATGGCTACACCTTC
13,TRBJ1-3,TRBV29-1,.,.,CSVQGPSGNTIYF,TGCAGCGTTCAGGGGCCCTCTGGAAACACCATATATTTT
14,TRBJ1-1,TRBV5-1,.,.,CASSLETGNTEAFF,TGCGCCAGCAGCTTGGAGACAGGGAACACTGAAGCTTTCTTT
15,TRBJ1-4,TRBV4-1,few,TRBD1,CASSRPDREGEKLFF,TGCGCCAGCAGCCGACCCGACAGGGAAGGGGAAAAACTGTTTTTT
15,TRBJ1-5,TRBV4-2,.,.,CASSQDKNSNQPQHF,TGTGCCAGCAGCCAAGACAAAAATAGCAATCAGCCCCAGCATTTT
19,TRBJ2-7,TRBV7-9,.,TRBD2,CSSSLAQGGGGRAQYEQYF,TGTTCCAGCAGCTTAGCCCAGGGAGGAGGCGGGAGGGCCCAGTACGAGCAGTACTTC
15,TRBJ1-2,TRBV28,.,.,CASSFGWGEMGGYTF,TGTGCCAGCAGTTTTGGGTGGGGGGAGATGGGAGGCTACACCTTC
14,TRBJ2-7,TRBV9,.,.,CASSVGGPVEEQYF,TGTGCCAGCAGCGTAGGGGGGCCAGTGGAGGAGCAGTACTTC
15,TRBJ2-5,TRBV7-2,.,TRBD1,CASSFRQGREETQYF,TGTGCCAGCAGCTTTCGACAGGGGCGCGAAGAGACCCAGTACTTC
14,TRBJ2-1,TRBV19,.,TRBD1,CASSPDRGQGEQFF,TGTGCCAGTAGTCCGGACAGGGGCCAGGGGGAGCAGTTCTTC
16,TRBJ1-3,TRBV28,.,TRBD1,CASSYLPGGSGGTIYF,TGTGCCAGCAGTTACCTTCCAGGGGGCTCGGGCGGCACCATATATTTT